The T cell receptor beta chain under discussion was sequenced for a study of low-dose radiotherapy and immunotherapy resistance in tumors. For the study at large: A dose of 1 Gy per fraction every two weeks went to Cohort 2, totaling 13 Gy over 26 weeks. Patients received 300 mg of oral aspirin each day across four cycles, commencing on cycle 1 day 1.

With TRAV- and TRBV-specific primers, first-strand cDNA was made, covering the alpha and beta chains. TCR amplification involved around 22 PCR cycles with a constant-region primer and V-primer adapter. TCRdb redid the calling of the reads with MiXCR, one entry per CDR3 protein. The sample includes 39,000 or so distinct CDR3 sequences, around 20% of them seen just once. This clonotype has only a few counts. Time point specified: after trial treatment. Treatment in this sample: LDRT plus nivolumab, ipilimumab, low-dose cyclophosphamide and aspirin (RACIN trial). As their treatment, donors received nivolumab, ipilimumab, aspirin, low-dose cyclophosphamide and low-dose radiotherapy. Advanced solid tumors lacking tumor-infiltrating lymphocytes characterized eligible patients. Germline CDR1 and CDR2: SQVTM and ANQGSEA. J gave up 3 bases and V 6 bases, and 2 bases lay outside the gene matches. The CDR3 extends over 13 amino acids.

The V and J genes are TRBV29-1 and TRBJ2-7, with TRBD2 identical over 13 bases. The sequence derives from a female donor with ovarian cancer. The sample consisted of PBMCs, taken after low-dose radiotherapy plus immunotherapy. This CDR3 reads CSVRTSGGYEQYF. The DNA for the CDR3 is TGCAGCGTGAGGACTAGCGGGGGCTACGAGCAGTACTTC.